This TCR beta chain was recovered during a study of T cell changes during pregnancy in multiple sclerosis. V shed 8 bases and J shed 2 bases, with 11 bases lying between them. The CDR3 runs 13 residues. Germline CDR1 and CDR2: SEHNR and FQNEAQ (reference sequence). Sequencing used immunoSEQ multiplex PCR; TCRdb keeps in-frame clones, though not all of them. The table lists more than 35,000 clones, 92% of them singletons. The sequences come from CD4+ T cells from peripheral blood mononuclear cells, collected in the third trimester of pregnancy. The J gene is TRBJ2-3, the V gene TRBV7-9; D unclear. This receptor was obtained from a female donor in good health, enrolled as a control in a pregnancy study. The CDR3 spells CASASSDTDTQYF. The CDR3 DNA reads TGTGCCAGCGCGTCGAGTGACACAGATACGCAGTATTTT.